What follows is one TCR beta chain and its context. As yet, its antigen is unknown. The data are from a study of CD8 T cells in Susac syndrome. The multiple sclerosis control group comprised treatment-naive patients with stable or active relapsing-remitting disease. Through negative isolation, CD4+ and CD8+ T cells were obtained, while TEMRA cells were enriched using FACS. The length of the CDR3 is 13 residues. Germline V gene sequence: CDR1 SQVTM, CDR2 ANQGSEA. Trimming removed 6 bases from V and 0 bases from J, with 11 bases in between. Random hexamers were used to reverse transcribe roughly 0.5 to 1 ug of RNA. The method of amplification for TCR beta CDR3 was immunoSEQ multiplex PCR, covering 54 Vbeta and 13 Jbeta. TCRdb re-derived calls from the immunoSEQ multiplex PCR reads in MiXCR, one entry per CDR3 protein. The sample shows about 52,000 distinct CDR3 sequences, just over 90% of them seen only once.

The study, taken as a whole, reports: By the study's own acknowledgment, its TCR sequencing and HLA analysis included relatively few individuals.

This chain links TRBV29-1 with TRBJ1-1, with D possibly matching TRBD1 (6 bases). This TCR was sampled from a human donor with multiple sclerosis. Input material: CD8+ T cells from PBMCs. The CDR3 here is CSVDRPMNTEAFF. The CDR3 nucleotides are TGCAGCGTGGACAGACCCATGAACACTGAAGCTTTCTTT.